This T cell receptor beta chain was recovered during a study of regulatory T cells in long-lasting Graves disease (dated by TCRdb to the early 2020s). Some background on the complete study: Patients with newly diagnosed Graves' disease had been on antithyroid drugs for under 3 months. Patients with persistent Graves' disease were compared with patients with newly diagnosed Graves' disease using TCR sequencing and RNA sequencing of peripheral blood. The study was registered as a clinical trial and conducted in China. A total of roughly 35 samples underwent TCR sequencing, from about 13 patients with persistent Graves' disease and roughly 20 patients with newly diagnosed Graves' disease. What the work shows at the level of the full study, not this receptor alone: The small sample size was acknowledged by the authors as a limitation that may reduce accuracy. Persistent disease showed preferential use of TRBV28, TRBJ1-2 and TRBJ2-5, whereas newly diagnosed disease favored TRBV20-1 and TRBJ2-1. Persistent patients shared more public clonotypes among themselves (around 3,000) than newly diagnosed patients did (more than 950). Only the TCR beta chain was sequenced and analyzed. Compared with newly diagnosed patients, patients with persistent Graves' disease had lower TCR Shannon entropy and fewer highly expanded clones, which suggests clonal expansion. Peripheral blood alone was examined, since thyroid tissue, which constituted the primary lesion, could not be accessed.

At least ten counts were recorded for this clonotype. The clone's antigen remains unknown. No qualities accompany the bases; no much larger clone lies one base away. The library relied on multiplex PCR. The instrument was an Illumina HiSeq 4000. To build TCR beta libraries, CDR3 regions were amplified by Arm-PCR using iRepertoire HTBI primers. Before sequencing, the PCR products underwent gel purification. The paper's data handling went like this. Across samples, roughly 60 TRBV and around 15 TRBJ segments were identified and used for gene usage analysis of CDR3 amino acid clonotypes. COPE and FqMerger were used to merge the filtered high-quality paired reads into contigs. BLAST was used to align contigs to IMGT TRBV, TRBD and TRBJ reference genes, and CDR3 was defined according to IMGT. Highly expanded clones were defined as clonotypes with a frequency above 0.1%. Repertoire diversity was measured by Shannon entropy, and V-J evenness by the Gini coefficient. Clonotypes shared by more than one individual were considered public. TCRdb reran the public reads through fastp at Q25 and MiXCR, keeping productive beta chains. Every distinct CDR3 protein forms one entry, paired with its most common genes and DNA. Here the V and J calls rest on TCRdb's processing, not on the authors' analysis. This sample has about 500,000 distinct CDR3 sequences in its table, and more than 10% of those were observed once. The ten largest clonotypes hold around 9.3% of the sample.

This specimen's time point label, interpreted: newly diagnosed GD, antithyroid drugs for less than 3 months. For both TCR sequencing and RNA sequencing, RNA was extracted from PBMCs in TRIzol. The diagnosis of Graves' disease followed American Thyroid Association guidelines. Recruitment of patients was carried out at an endocrinology department in Xi'an, China. Each patient gave roughly 10 milliliters of peripheral blood, collected in an EDTA anticoagulant tube. Ficoll Paque Plus density gradient separation was used to isolate PBMCs, and no further T cell sorting was performed. An Agilent 2100 Bioanalyzer and agarose gel were used to assess RNA quality, and a NanoDrop 2000 was used to measure RNA concentration. From the germline V gene (reference sequence), CDR1 is MNHEY and CDR2 is SMNVEV. The CDR3 contains 14 residues, cysteine and phenylalanine counted. The kept DNA is CDR3 alone, 42 bases in frame from the first base. Between the V and J ends, shortened by 1 base and 4 bases respectively, the junction contains 7 bases.

This same sample was also part of a study on T cells in Graves' hyperthyroidism and ophthalmopathy. Per that second paper: A patient counted as having stable Graves' hyperthyroidism if no progression to ophthalmopathy occurred over 18 months of follow-up. The hyperthyroidism patients were between 18 and 65 years old and newly diagnosed, with a disease duration of less than 2 months. The study excluded patients with uncontrolled infections, other autoimmune diseases, pregnancy or lactation. Diagnoses were based on clinical symptoms, serum thyroxine and TRAb, thyroid ultrasound and orbital computed tomography. For the first round of RT-PCR on the TCR CDR3, the HTBI primer set was used together with the Qiagen OneStep RT-PCR kit. Most expanded thyroid clonotypes (frequency above 0.001) were also found in blood, which suggests that blood repertoires may mirror thyroid immune responses. In cross-validation, a model built on a 13 V-J signature told ophthalmopathy apart from stable hyperthyroidism with just under 90% sensitivity and approximately 81% specificity, and in testing the same model reached 80%/75%. During validation, the model predicted progression to ophthalmopathy a median of around six months ahead of onset, with roughly 65% sensitivity and roughly 72% specificity. To identify TCR V-J signatures that set the groups apart, the researchers used a discovery cohort of 100 patients, made up of about 44 with Graves' ophthalmopathy and approximately 57 with stable Graves' hyperthyroidism. Whether ophthalmopathy could be predicted prospectively was tested in an independent validation cohort made up of 18 to 20 hyperthyroidism patients plus 17 patients who later progressed to ophthalmopathy. The approximately 98 discovery patients were randomly divided into training and test sets at a 7:3 ratio. In addition, the study compared T-cell repertoires in thyroid tissue and in blood from 6 or 7 Graves' hyperthyroidism patients. Once sampling was done, hyperthyroidism patients were given methimazole at a starting dose of 30 mg daily, whereas ophthalmopathy patients were given high-dose intravenous methylprednisolone. Libraries were constructed in a second round of multiplex PCR, after which size selection and purification were carried out. Libraries were sequenced paired-end with 100 bp reads on an Illumina HiSeq2000. SOAPnuke was used to process the raw data, throwing out any read that contained adapters or uncalled bases, had a mean Phred below 15, or lacked an exact constant-primer or identifier match. High-quality paired reads were merged with COPE v1.2.5, and unique nucleotide sequences were defined as clonotypes. Clonotypes were aligned to IMGT TRBV, TRBD and TRBJ reference segments using MiTCR v1.1. The analysis was restricted to V-J combinations with a frequency above 0.0001, which together covered about 99% of the repertoires. The TCS score was defined as F50 (clonal expansion) divided by E x V (chaos), with BLOSUM62-based TCRdist calculated between CDR3 peptides within each V-J. Welch's t-statistics and random forest reduced some 510 V-J features to 13, which were used in a naive Bayes classifier (R e1071). No statistical method was used to set the sample size in advance, and investigators knew the group allocation. TCR Vbeta CDR3 sequencing of 120 to 150 peripheral blood samples (over 40 ophthalmopathy, roughly 72 hyperthyroidism and approximately 17 progressor patients) is reported in the paper.

The sequence came from a woman in her twenties or thirties with Graves disease. Donor details come from another sample of the same person, matched by shared clones. The sample in question was peripheral blood mononuclear cells (PBMCs), obtained at new diagnosis, from a patient treated with antithyroid drugs. Recombination connected TRBV27 to TRBJ2-2; the D segment could be TRBD1, given 5 matching bases. The CDR3 amino acid sequence is: CASSLLTATGELFF. The sequenced DNA is TGTGCCAGCAGTTTATTGACAGCCACCGGGGAGCTGTTTTTT.